One and the same sample provided the 3 T cell receptor beta chains below, sequenced in a study of T cell responses to AZD1222 COVID-19 vaccine. The repertoire was sequenced with immunoSEQ multiplex PCR; TCRdb's copy has only in-frame clones and lacks some. The sample carries 95,000 to 100,000 clones, around 87% recorded once. Sequenced material: peripheral blood, taken 28 days after the second AZD1222 dose. All receptors derive from an adult who received the AZD1222 COVID-19 vaccine.

Points on this clone: Other DNA sequences within the sample encode an identical CDR3. CDR3 DNA: TGTGCCAGCAGTTTATCGAGGAGGGATGAGCAGTTCTTC. It translates to CASSLSRRDEQFF. The chain is built from TRBV27 and TRBJ2-1; TRBD2 might be the D (6 bases). This CDR3 is 13 amino acids long. Trimming left V 0 bases short and J 8 bases short, with 8 bases between. Germline V gives CDR1 MNHEY, CDR2 SMNVEV (reference sequence).

The J gene is TRBJ2-3, the V gene TRBV3-1 (or the pseudogene TRBV3-2), with 11 bases fitting TRBD2. Losses at the gene ends were 4 bases for V and 4 bases for J; bases not matched to a gene: 4. Germline V CDR1 and CDR2: LGHDT, YNNKEL (reference sequence). The CDR3 contains 15 residues. CDR3 coding DNA: TGTGCCAGCAGCCCCTCTAGCGGGGGGTCAGATACGCAGTATTTT. This encodes CASSPSSGGSDTQYF.

The chain recombines TRBV2 with TRBJ1-2; 7 bases align to TRBD1. This CDR3 contains 16 residues. Germline-derived CDR1 and CDR2 are SNHLY and FYNNEI. J gave up 4 bases and V 1 base, and 9 bases lay outside the gene matches. CDR3 bases: TGTGCCAGCAGTGAAGGCTACAGGGGAGCGGGCTATGGCTACACCTTC. It codes for CASSEGYRGAGYGYTF.